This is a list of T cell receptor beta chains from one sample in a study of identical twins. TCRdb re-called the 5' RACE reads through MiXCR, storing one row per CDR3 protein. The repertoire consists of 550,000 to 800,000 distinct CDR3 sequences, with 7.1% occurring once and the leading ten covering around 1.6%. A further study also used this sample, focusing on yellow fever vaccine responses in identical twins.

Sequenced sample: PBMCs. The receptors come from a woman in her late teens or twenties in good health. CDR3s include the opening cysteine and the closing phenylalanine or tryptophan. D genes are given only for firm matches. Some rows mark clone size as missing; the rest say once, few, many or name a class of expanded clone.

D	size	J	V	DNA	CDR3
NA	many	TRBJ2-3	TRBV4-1	TGCGCCAGCAGCCAGGGGCACGGGATCACAGATACGCAGTATTTT	CASSQGHGITDTQYF
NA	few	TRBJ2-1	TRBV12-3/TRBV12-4	TGTGCCAGCAGCCTGGGGTCTAGCGTAAGCTCCTACAATGAGCAGTTCTTC	CASSLGSSVSSYNEQFF
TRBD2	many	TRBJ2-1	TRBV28	TGTGCCAGCAGTTTGGGGACAGGGATAGCGGGAGGGACGTACAATGAGCAGTTCTTC	CASSLGTGIAGGTYNEQFF
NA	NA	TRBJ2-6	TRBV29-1	TGCAGCGTTGGCGCGGCCGGGGCCAACGTCCTGACTTTC	CSVGAAGANVLTF
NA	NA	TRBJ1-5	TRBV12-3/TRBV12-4	TGTGCCAGCAGTTTGGGGCAGGGGCAAGGTCAGCCCCAGCATTTT	CASSLGQGQGQPQHF
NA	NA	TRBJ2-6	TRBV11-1	TGTGCCAGCAGCCTAACCCGGGACATTTCACCTGGGGCCAACGTCCTGACTTTC	CASSLTRDISPGANVLTF
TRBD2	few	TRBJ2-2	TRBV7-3	TGTGCCAGCAGCTTAGGAGCTAGCGGGAGTTCGAACACCGGGGAGCTGTTTTTT	CASSLGASGSSNTGELFF
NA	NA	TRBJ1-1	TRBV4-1	TGCGCCAGCAGTCAGAGTTCGGCACGTGCTTTCTTT	CASSQSSARAFF
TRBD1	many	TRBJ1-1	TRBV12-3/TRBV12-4	TGTGCCAGCACAGCAGGGGGGTGGAACACTGAAGCTTTCTTT	CASTAGGWNTEAFF
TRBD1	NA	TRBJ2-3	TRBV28	TGTGCCAGCAGCCTACCGGGCGACAGGGGATTTTCAGATACGCAGTATTTT	CASSLPGDRGFSDTQYF
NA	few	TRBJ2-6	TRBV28	TGTGCCAGCAGTTTCAGCAGTTTCTCTGGGGCCAACGTCCTGACTTTC	CASSFSSFSGANVLTF
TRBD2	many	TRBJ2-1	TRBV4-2	TGTGCCAGCAGCCAAGCAGGACTAGCGGATCACAATGAGCAGTTCTTC	CASSQAGLADHNEQFF
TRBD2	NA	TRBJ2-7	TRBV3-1	TGTGCCAGCAGCCAAGAACCAGCGGGACGGTACGAGCAGTACTTC	CASSQEPAGRYEQYF
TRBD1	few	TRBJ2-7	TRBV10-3	TGTGCCATCAGGGGGACAGGCGCCTACGAGCAGTACTTC	CAIRGTGAYEQYF
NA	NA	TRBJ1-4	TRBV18	TGTGCCAGCTCACCGGGGTCCCCAGGGGTGGAAAAACTGTTTTTT	CASSPGSPGVEKLFF
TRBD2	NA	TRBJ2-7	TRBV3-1	TGTGCCAGCAGCCCGGGGGGGCACTACGAGCAGTACTTC	CASSPGGHYEQYF
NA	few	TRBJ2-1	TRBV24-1	TGTGCCACTTCTAAGGCGGGCTCCGGGGAACACAATGAGCAGTTCTTC	CATSKAGSGEHNEQFF
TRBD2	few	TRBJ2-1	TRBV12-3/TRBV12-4	TGTGCCAGCAGTTTAGCGCGCGGACTAGCGGGATTTCAGGTGAATGAGCAGTTCTTC	CASSLARGLAGFQVNEQFF
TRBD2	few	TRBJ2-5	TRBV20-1	TGCAGTGCGGACGGACTAGCGGGGGGCGCACAAGAGACCCAGTACTTC	CSADGLAGGAQETQYF
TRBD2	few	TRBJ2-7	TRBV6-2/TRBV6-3	TGTGCCAGCAGTTACGGGACTAGCGGGAGCAACGAGCAGTACTTC	CASSYGTSGSNEQYF
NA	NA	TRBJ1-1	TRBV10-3	TGTGCCATCAGTGGAAGGACAGAAAGGGGTACTGAAGCTTTCTTT	CAISGRTERGTEAFF
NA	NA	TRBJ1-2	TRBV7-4	TGTGCCAGCAGCTTGCTTCTCTATGGCTACACCTTC	CASSLLLYGYTF
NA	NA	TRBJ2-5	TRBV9	TGTGCCAGCAGCGTAGAGTCCCTTCCGTGGGAGACCCAGTACTTC	CASSVESLPWETQYF
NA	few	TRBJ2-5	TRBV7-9	TGTGCCAGCAGCTTCGGTTCCGGCCCGGAGACCCAGTACTTC	CASSFGSGPETQYF
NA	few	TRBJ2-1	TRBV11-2	TGTGCCAGCAGCTTTCGGCCTAGCACGAGCGATGAGCAGTTCTTC	CASSFRPSTSDEQFF
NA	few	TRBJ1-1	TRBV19	TGTGCCAGTAAGGACGAAGGGTACAAGGCTTTCTTT	CASKDEGYKAFF
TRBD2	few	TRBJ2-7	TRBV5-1	TGCGCCAGCAGCCCAAGGGAAAGGAGCTATACGGGACTACTATCCTACGAGCAGTACTTC	CASSPRERSYTGLLSYEQYF
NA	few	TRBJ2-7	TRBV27	TGTGCCAGCAGCCCCCACGGGCGAAGGGAGCAGTACTTC	CASSPHGRREQYF
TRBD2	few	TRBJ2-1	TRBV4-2	TGTGCCAGCAGCTTAAGCGTAGCGGGAGGGGTTGATGAGCAGTTCTTC	CASSLSVAGGVDEQFF
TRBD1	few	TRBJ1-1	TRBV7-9	TGTGCCAGCAGCTCTAAGACAGGGCGGACTGAAGCTTTCTTT	CASSSKTGRTEAFF
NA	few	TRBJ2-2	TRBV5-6	TGTGCCAGCAGCTTGGGGGCAGGGGCGTTTAACACCGGGGAGCTGTTTTTT	CASSLGAGAFNTGELFF
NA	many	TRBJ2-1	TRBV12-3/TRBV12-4	TGTGCCAGCAGATCGCGGGACAGCCCCCCACAAAATCAGCAGTTCTTC	CASRSRDSPPQNQQFF
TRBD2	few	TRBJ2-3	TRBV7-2	TGTGCCAGCAGCTTTCCAGCGGGAGGCAGGACAGATACGCAGTATTTT	CASSFPAGGRTDTQYF
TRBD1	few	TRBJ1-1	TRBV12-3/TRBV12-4	TGTGCCAGCAGTGGGACAGGCATTGAGGCTTTCTTT	CASSGTGIEAFF
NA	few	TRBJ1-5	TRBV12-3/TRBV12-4	TGTGCCAGCAGTTTGTGGGAGGGTGGGAGTCAGCCCCAGCATTTT	CASSLWEGGSQPQHF
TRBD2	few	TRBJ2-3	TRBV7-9	TGTGCCAGCAGCTCTTTAGCGGGGATAACAGATACGCAGTATTTT	CASSSLAGITDTQYF
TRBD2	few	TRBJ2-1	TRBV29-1	TGCAGCGTCCTAGGAGGGGTCAGAGAGCGGGGGGTCAGTCAAGGTGAGCAGTTCTTC	CSVLGGVRERGVSQGEQFF
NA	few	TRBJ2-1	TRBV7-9	TGTGCCAGCAGCTTGCAGGGTATACAGTTCGGCAATGAGCAGTTCTTC	CASSLQGIQFGNEQFF